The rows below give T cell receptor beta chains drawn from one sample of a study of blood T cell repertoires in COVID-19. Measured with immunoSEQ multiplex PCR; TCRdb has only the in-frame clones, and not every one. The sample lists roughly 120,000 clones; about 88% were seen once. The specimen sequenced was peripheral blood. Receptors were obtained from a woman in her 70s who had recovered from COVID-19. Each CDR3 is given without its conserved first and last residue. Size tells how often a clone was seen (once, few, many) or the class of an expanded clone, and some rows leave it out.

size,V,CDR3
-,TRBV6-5,ASSSGYYTGELF
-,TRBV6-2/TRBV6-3,ASSGQKEIETQY
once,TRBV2,ASSNRGGRDEQY
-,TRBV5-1,ASSLGDARGNQPQH
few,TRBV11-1,ASSSTFPRYTGELF
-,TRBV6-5,ASRKRQGFLAF
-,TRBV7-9,ASILLTAGDINYGYT
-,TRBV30,AWDLRGADTQY
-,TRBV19,ASKIQGAEEQY
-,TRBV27,ASSPRQDQETQY
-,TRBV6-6,ASSQRDTRSYAYEQY
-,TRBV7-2,ASSLRPGRDRKYEQY
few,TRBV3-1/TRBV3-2,ASSYGTGDGYT
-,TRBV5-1,ASSGGQGAETQY
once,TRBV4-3,ASSISSGAYNEQF
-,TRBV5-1,ASSLVGGPMGTDTQY
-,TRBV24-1,ATSDPSGNYNEQF
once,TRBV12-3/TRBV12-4,ASSFGQGTEAF
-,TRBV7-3,ASSSRGQGLADTQY
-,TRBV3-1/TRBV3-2,ASSSAGEGRGNIQY
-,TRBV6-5,ASSYYRQEVREQY
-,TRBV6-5,ATVSGEMNTEAF
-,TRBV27,ASRPGGGRLNTEAF
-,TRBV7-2,ASSWGPLEGLVGEQY
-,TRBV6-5,ASSYGLAGVTDTQY
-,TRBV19,ASSIRTSGRGTDTQY
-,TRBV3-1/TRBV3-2,ASSQGGTGRSVSYEQY
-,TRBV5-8,ASSLARGVGNQPQH
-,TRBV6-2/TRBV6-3,ASSYPTGGRGGYT
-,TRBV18,ASSPSGVDGEKLF
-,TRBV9,ASSHSGTSGQQF
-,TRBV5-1,ASSPRQAKGYEQY
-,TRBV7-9,ASSFTLYYGYT
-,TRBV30,AWGPGFGRNQPQH
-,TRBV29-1,SVRDSTGYGYT
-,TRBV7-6,ASSLGVGDSKSYQF
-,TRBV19,ASSMRADGYT
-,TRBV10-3,AIKSLTGGGNTIY
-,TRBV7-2,ASRLLAGGQY
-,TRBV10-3,AISAGETSGEKLF
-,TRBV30,AWSKQRDNEQF
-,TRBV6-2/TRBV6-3,ASSWSRGLETQY
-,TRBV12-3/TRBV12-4,ASTREGGNEQY
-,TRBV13,ASSRTRGEDEKLF
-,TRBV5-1,ASSLGNRDRYYEQY
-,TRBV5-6,ASSSPGQPATNEKLF
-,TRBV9,ASSPADGNYGYT
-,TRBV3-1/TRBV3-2,ASSLQRGPGDTQY
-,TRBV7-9,ASSRQGAAGNTIY
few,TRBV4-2,ASSPSSTGYYEQY
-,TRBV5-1,ASSLVGTGSNEQF
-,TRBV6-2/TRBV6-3,ASSRGTYQETQY
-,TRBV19,ASSKVGSGNLNTIY
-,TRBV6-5,ASSSHQETQY